The T cell receptor (beta chain) under discussion was sequenced for a study of cytomegalovirus exposure and HLA in healthy donors. The count of this clone is one. The PCR ran on 60 Vbeta and 13 Jbeta primers. The table came from immunoSEQ multiplex PCR; TCRdb's copy has only in-frame clones and leaves some out. The table has 100,000 to 120,000 clones, under 85% seen once; the top ten hold about 8.3%. Germline V gene sequence: CDR1 ENHRY, CDR2 SYGVKD. Trimming removed 10 bases from V and 1 base from J; junction bases left unmatched: 9. The CDR3 extends over 15 amino acids. The specimen sequenced was PBMCs. The TCR comes from a woman between 35 and 50 years old in good health and CMV-seropositive. The chain recombines TRBV10-3 with TRBJ2-3, with 9 bases that match TRBD1. CDR3 residues: CATATGGEGTDTQYF. CDR3 coding DNA: TGTGCCACCGCAACAGGGGGCGAAGGCACAGATACGCAGTATTTT.